This TCR beta chain was identified during a study of cytomegalovirus exposure and HLA in healthy donors. Study in general: Most genotyped donors, around four fifths of some 400, had Caucasian-associated genetic ancestry.

Both 60 Vbeta primers and 13 Jbeta primers went into the PCR. Clones were sequenced by immunoSEQ multiplex PCR, and TCRdb holds only the in-frame ones, with some missing. This sample's table has roughly 200,000 clones. Study-level findings and limits: Donor immune exposure was known only as CMV serostatus. Most TCR beta V segments were productive about 87% or about 30% of the time in an earlier analysis.

Remarks on this clone: What it binds is unknown.

The clonotype was recovered from a man aged 25 to 45 in good health and CMV-seronegative. Material: PBMCs.

Here the CDR3 DNA reads TGTGCCAGCAGCGCCACAGGGATAAGCTCCTACGAGCAGTACTTC. As protein: CASSATGISSYEQYF. J is TRBJ2-5 and V is TRBV9; tentative D call: TRBD1 (6 bases). The DNA end favors TRBJ2-7, so the J call may be wrong. This CDR3 is 15 amino acids long. Germline CDR1 SGDLS, CDR2 YYNGEE.